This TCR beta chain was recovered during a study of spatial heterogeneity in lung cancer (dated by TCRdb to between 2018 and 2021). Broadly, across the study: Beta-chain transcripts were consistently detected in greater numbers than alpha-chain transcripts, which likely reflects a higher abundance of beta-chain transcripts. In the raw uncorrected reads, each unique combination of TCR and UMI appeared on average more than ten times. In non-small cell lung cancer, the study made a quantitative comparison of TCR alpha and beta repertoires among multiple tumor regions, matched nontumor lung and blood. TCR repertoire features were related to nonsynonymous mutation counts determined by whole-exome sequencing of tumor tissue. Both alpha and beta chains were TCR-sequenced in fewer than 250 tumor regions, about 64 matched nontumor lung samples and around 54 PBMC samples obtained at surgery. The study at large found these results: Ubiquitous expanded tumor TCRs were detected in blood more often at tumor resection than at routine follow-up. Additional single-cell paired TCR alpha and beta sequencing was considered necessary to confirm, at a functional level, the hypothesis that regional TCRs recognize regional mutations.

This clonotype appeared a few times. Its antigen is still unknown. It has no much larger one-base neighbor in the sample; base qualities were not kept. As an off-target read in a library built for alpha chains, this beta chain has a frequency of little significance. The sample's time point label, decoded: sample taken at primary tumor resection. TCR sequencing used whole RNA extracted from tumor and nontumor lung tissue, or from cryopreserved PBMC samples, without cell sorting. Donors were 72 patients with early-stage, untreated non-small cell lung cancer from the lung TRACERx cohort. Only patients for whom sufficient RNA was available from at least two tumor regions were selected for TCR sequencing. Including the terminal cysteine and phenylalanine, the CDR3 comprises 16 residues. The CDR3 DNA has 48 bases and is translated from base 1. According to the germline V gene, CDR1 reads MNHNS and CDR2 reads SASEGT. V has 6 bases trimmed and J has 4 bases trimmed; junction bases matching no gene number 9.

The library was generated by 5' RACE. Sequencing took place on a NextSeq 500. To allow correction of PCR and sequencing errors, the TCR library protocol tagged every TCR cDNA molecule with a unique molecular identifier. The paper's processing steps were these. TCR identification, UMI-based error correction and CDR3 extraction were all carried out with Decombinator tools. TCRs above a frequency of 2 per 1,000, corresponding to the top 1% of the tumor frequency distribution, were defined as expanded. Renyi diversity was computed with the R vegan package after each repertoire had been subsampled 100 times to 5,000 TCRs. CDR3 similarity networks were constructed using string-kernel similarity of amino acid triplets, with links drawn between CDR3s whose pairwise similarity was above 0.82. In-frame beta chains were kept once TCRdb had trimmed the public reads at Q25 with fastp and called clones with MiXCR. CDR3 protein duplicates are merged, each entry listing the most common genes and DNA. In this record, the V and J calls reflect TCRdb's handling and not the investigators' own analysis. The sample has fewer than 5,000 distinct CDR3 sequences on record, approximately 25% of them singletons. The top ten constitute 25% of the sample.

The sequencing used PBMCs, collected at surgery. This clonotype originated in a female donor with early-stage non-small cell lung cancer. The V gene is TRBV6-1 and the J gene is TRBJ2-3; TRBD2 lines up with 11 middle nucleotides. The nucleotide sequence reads TGTGCCAGCAGCTTCATACTAGCGGGAGCGTCAGATACGCAGTATTTT. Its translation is CASSFILAGASDTQYF.